This T cell receptor (beta chain) was obtained from a study of T cells in tuberculosis (dated by TCRdb to about 2018). Study-level background: The study combined CD1B tetramers and high-throughput TCR immunosequencing to characterize T cells specific for the mycobacterial lipid antigen glucose monomycolate (GMM). With 10 to 11 people per group, a South African clinical cohort compared IGRA-negative adolescents, IGRA-positive adolescents with latent tuberculosis, and adults with active tuberculosis. Overall study outcomes, separate from this receptor: A classifier using the diverse GMM-specific repertoire reached about 90% accuracy (AUROC roughly 0.9), compared with 70% to 75% accuracy using GEM motif frequencies. Clinical samples were selected based on the availability of cryopreserved specimens, with adults included as active tuberculosis cases and adolescents included as controls. Smaller mean NN-distances to GMM-specific TCRs were observed in active tuberculosis TCR-alpha repertoires than in IGRA-negative controls, suggesting clonal expansion of GMM-specific TCRs. Smaller NN-distances were partly driven by shorter CDR3-alpha lengths in active tuberculosis patients, and statistical significance was not reached for the TCR-beta difference.

At study entry, adolescents were screened for latent tuberculosis infection using a tuberculin skin test and the QuantiFERON-TB GOLD In-Tube IGRA. Immunosequencing was performed on unsorted cryopreserved PBMC, with some 100,000 T cells per clinical donor covered on average. Eleven high schools in the Worcester region of the Western Cape, South Africa, served as enrollment sites for adolescents aged 12 to 18 years. Around 10 M. tuberculosis-infected adolescents and some ten uninfected adolescents were selected, with the two groups matched for age and sex. PBMC from adolescents were isolated by density centrifugation from freshly drawn heparinized blood and were then cryopreserved. There are a few counts of this clone. There is no known antigen for this receptor. Base qualities were left out, and no much larger clone turns up one base away. TCR libraries were generated with the immunoSEQ multiplex PCR assay, using TCR-beta and/or TCR-alpha/delta assays for each sample. The Illumina high-throughput platform was used to sequence the amplified TCR libraries. In the paper's pipeline: Clustering and dimensionality reduction relied on pairwise TCRdist distances among GMM-specific receptors from T cells that were either sorted ex vivo or expanded in vitro. Each clinical repertoire was assigned a mean NN-distance score, defined as the average TCRdist to the nearest 10% of tetramer-positive reference sequences. GEM TCR motif frequency was calculated as the fraction of unique TCRs that matched known GEM sequences in V/J usage and CDR3 length. Linear discriminant analysis with leave-one-out cross-validation, implemented in scikit-learn, was used to classify active tuberculosis. Not all clones reach the TCRdb copy of this immuneACCESS table, which keeps in-frame sequences only. Checked studies attribute under half of the gap to unresolved V genes and leave the rest unexplained. That table is the source of V, J and clone size, and D and trimming were worked out from the DNA. The sample contains about 35,000 clones, about nine tenths of them found a single time. Jointly, the top ten make up 7.7% of the sample.

CDR1 SNHLY and CDR2 FYNNEI were looked up in the germline V gene. V loses 6 bases at its end and J loses 6 bases; junction bases beyond the gene matches: 1. The CDR3 goes from the cysteine to the phenylalanine over 12 residues. This entry keeps only the CDR3 DNA: 36 bases, framed from base 1. The TCR was taken from a donor aged 10 to 29 with latent tuberculosis or without tuberculosis infection. Some clones in this sample may be carry-over from other donors' samples. Sequenced material: PBMCs. The chain employs TRBV2 and TRBJ1-2, with 10 bases matching TRBD1. The CDR3 protein: CASRDRGDGYTF. The DNA sequence reads TGTGCCAGCAGGGACAGGGGGGATGGCTACACCTTC.